The T cell receptor beta chain under discussion was sequenced for a study of regulatory T cells in long-lasting Graves disease. Study in general: Graves' patients with a new diagnosis had received antithyroid drugs under 3 months.

Findings and limits, study-wide: The persistent group shared about 2,700 public clonotypes, more than the 850 to 1,000 shared by new patients.

With 7 bases removed from V and 3 bases from J, the gap between germline ends came to 10 bases. Germline values: CDR1 MNHNS, CDR2 SASEGT. The CDR3 has 13 residues. This sample's time point: newly diagnosed GD, antithyroid drugs for less than 3 months. TCR sequences were obtained from RNA taken from PBMCs. One endocrinology department in Xi'an, China, was where patients came from. TCR beta libraries were built with iRepertoire HTBI primers and Arm-PCR of CDR3 regions. A single record per CDR3 protein comes from TCRdb applying MiXCR to the multiplex PCR reads. In the table there are about 450,000 distinct CDR3 sequences, less than 15% of which are singletons. This clonotype turned up a few times. Antigen: not known. The same sample was also studied in work on T cells in Graves' hyperthyroidism and ophthalmopathy. In that study: HTBI primers were employed in a first-round RT-PCR of the TCR CDR3.

The clonotype comes from a woman between 45 and 60 years old with Graves disease. This chain uses TRBV6-1 with TRBJ1-3; D call uncertain. Material: peripheral blood mononuclear cells (PBMCs), obtained at new diagnosis, from a patient treated with antithyroid drugs. CDR3 sequence reads: CASTPDLGNTIYF. CDR3 nucleotide sequence: TGTGCCAGCACTCCCGACCTTGGAAACACCATATATTTT.